The clone carrying this T cell receptor beta chain was counted at least ten times. Its specificity is unknown. Per sample, no less than 6 micrograms of total RNA were extracted. The data belong to a study of blood T cells in healthy people across ages. Study-level points and caveats: Naive and antigen-experienced cells were not separated, limiting conclusive comparison.

The V segment lost 3 bases and the J segment 5 bases; nucleotides outside the gene matches: 2. This CDR3 spans 13 amino acids. The germline V gene has CDR1 SEHNR and CDR2 FQNEAQ (reference sequence). A second PCR, run for roughly 7 to 11 cycles, used a sample-barcoded 5' primer plus a J-beta primer mix. Tagging of each cDNA molecule was performed by a template-switch adaptor with 12 random nucleotides. MiXCR, applied by TCRdb to the 5' RACE reads, yields one record per CDR3 protein. The table records about 1.4 million distinct CDR3 sequences, around 59% of them present only once. The gene calls are TRBV7-9 and TRBJ2-7; 9 nucleotides line up with TRBD1. This sequence originates from a young man in good health. The sequenced material came from blood. The CDR3 DNA is TGTGCCAGCAGCTTGGGACAGGGTAACGAGCAGTACTTC. This sequence encodes CASSLGQGNEQYF.